These T cell receptor beta chains were read from a single sample in a study of blood T cell repertoires in COVID-19. Clones were read by immunoSEQ multiplex PCR, and TCRdb kept only the in-frame ones, dropping some. Among about 270,000 clones listed, around nine tenths were seen once. Sequencing used peripheral blood. The receptors were sampled from a man aged 40-49 years who had recovered from COVID-19. CDR3s include the opening cysteine and the closing phenylalanine or tryptophan. D genes are given only for firm matches. Clone sizes are given selectively: once, few, many, or a class where the clone is expanded.

>-|-|TRBJ1-6|TRBV7-2|15
CASSLLGGGNSPLHF
TGTGCCAGCAGCTTATTGGGGGGGGGTAATTCACCCCTCCACTTT
>-|-|TRBJ2-3|TRBV9|15
CASSVRGASTDTQYF
TGTGCCAGCAGCGTCAGGGGAGCTAGCACAGATACGCAGTATTTT
>-|-|TRBJ1-1|TRBV7-8|13
CASSKDTFVEAFF
TGTGCCAGCAGCAAGGACACTTTCGTTGAAGCTTTCTTT
>TRBD2|once|TRBJ2-3|TRBV9|15
CASSGTSGRTDTQYF
TGTGCCAGCAGCGGGACTAGCGGGAGAACAGATACGCAGTATTTT
>-|-|TRBJ2-2|TRBV10-3|14
CATEPGQNTGELFF
TGTGCCACAGAACCGGGACAGAACACCGGGGAGCTGTTTTTT
>TRBD2|-|TRBJ2-1|TRBV11-2|15
CASSLGTRFYNEQFF
TGTGCCAGCAGTCTTGGGACTAGATTTTACAATGAGCAGTTCTTC
>-|-|TRBJ2-7|TRBV5-1|16
CASSITPGLNSYEQYF
TGCGCCAGTAGTATCACCCCGGGACTCAACTCCTACGAGCAGTACTTC
>TRBD2|-|TRBJ2-3|TRBV7-3|17
CASSLTLAGGVTDTQYF
TGTGCCAGCAGCTTAACGCTAGCGGGAGGGGTCACAGATACGCAGTATTTT
>-|-|TRBJ1-1|TRBV5-1|13
CASARGDGGEAFF
TGCGCCAGCGCGCGAGGGGACGGGGGTGAAGCTTTCTTT
>-|-|TRBJ2-6|TRBV27|15
CASTRGASGANVLTF
TGTGCCAGCACCCGGGGGGCCTCTGGGGCCAACGTCCTGACTTTC
>TRBD2|-|TRBJ2-2|TRBV7-8|13
CASSLGEGGELFF
TGTGCCAGCAGCTTGGGGGAGGGCGGGGAGCTGTTTTTT
>TRBD1|-|TRBJ1-2|TRBV27|17
CASSLRGLGRGHYGYTF
TGTGCCAGCAGTTTGCGGGGCTTGGGTAGGGGGCACTATGGCTACACCTTC
>TRBD1|-|TRBJ2-2|TRBV5-6|16
CASSPGTGRWDGELFF
TGTGCCAGCAGCCCCGGGACAGGGAGATGGGACGGGGAGCTGTTTTTT
>-|-|TRBJ2-3|TRBV27|15
CASRKGAFYTDTQYF
TGTGCCAGCAGAAAAGGAGCGTTTTACACAGATACGCAGTATTTT
>-|-|TRBJ2-7|TRBV5-1|17
CASSLGLMGATSYEQYF
TGCGCCAGCAGCTTGGGTTTGATGGGGGCTACCTCCTACGAGCAGTACTTC
>TRBD2|-|TRBJ2-5|TRBV10-3|16
CAISPLAGGLQETQYF
TGTGCCATCAGCCCACTGGCGGGGGGGCTCCAAGAGACCCAGTACTTC
>TRBD1|-|TRBJ2-4|TRBV9|13
CASSAGQGNIQYF
TGTGCCAGCAGCGCGGGACAGGGGAACATTCAGTACTTC
>TRBD1|-|TRBJ2-4|TRBV2|14
CASSPRTGPTAKTF
TGTGCCAGCAGTCCAAGGACAGGCCCTACGGCGAAAACCTTC
>-|-|TRBJ1-4|TRBV29-1|12
CSCAGVGEKLFF
TGCAGCTGCGCGGGAGTGGGTGAAAAACTGTTTTTT
>-|-|TRBJ2-2|TRBV9|15
CASSVSVRGTGELFF
TGTGCCAGCAGCGTTAGCGTTCGGGGCACCGGGGAGCTGTTTTTT
>TRBD2|-|TRBJ2-7|TRBV5-1|15
CASSFSGGASYEQYF
TGCGCCAGCAGCTTCTCCGGGGGGGCCTCCTACGAGCAGTACTTC
>TRBD2|once|TRBJ2-1|TRBV30|15
CALNGAGGFYNEQFF
TGTGCCCTAAACGGGGCGGGAGGGTTCTACAATGAGCAGTTCTTC
>-|-|TRBJ1-1|TRBV5-1|14
CASSLDPRLGEAFF
TGCGCCAGCAGCCTAGACCCCCGGTTGGGTGAAGCTTTCTTT
>TRBD2|-|TRBJ2-7|TRBV5-5|17
CASSLGRTRAIGYEQYF
TGTGCCAGCAGCTTGGGTAGGACTAGAGCGATCGGATACGAGCAGTACTTC
>TRBD2|-|TRBJ2-5|TRBV3-1/TRBV3-2|17
CASSPGLAGGPKETQYF
TGTGCCAGCAGCCCGGGACTAGCGGGGGGGCCTAAAGAGACCCAGTACTTC
>TRBD2|-|TRBJ2-1|TRBV7-2|16
CASSARGREALGEQFF
TGTGCCAGCAGCGCCCGGGGGCGGGAGGCCCTTGGTGAGCAGTTCTTC
>-|-|TRBJ1-1|TRBV4-1|13
CASSRGPYTEAFF
TGCGCCAGCAGCCGAGGGCCTTACACTGAAGCTTTCTTT
>-|-|TRBJ1-5|TRBV6-2/TRBV6-3|14
CASSYEADNQPQHF
TGTGCCAGCAGTTATGAGGCAGACAATCAGCCCCAGCATTTT
>TRBD2|-|TRBJ2-7|TRBV3-1/TRBV3-2|15
CASSQVAGAPYEQYF
TGTGCCAGCAGCCAAGTAGCGGGAGCTCCCTACGAGCAGTACTTC
>TRBD2|-|TRBJ2-5|TRBV27|16
CASSLVAGGLAETQYF
TGTGCCAGCAGTTTAGTAGCGGGGGGATTAGCGGAGACCCAGTACTTC